Following are 15 T cell receptor beta chains from one sample sequenced in a study of Graves' ophthalmopathy and Graves' hyperthyroidism. Amplified TCR beta CDR3 regions were obtained using RNA transcripts as template. First-round RT-PCR employed HTBI primers, with a second-round multiplex PCR after it. TCRdb analysed the multiplex PCR reads with MiXCR anew, one entry per CDR3 protein. The sample includes about 620,000 distinct CDR3 sequences, over 20% of them seen just once. Specimen: peripheral blood. These receptors were collected from a woman aged 18-35 years with stable Graves' hyperthyroidism. Some clones in this sample may be carry-over from other donors' samples.

This clonotype turned up a few times. The rearrangement links TRBV14 to TRBJ2-7; D might be TRBD1 or TRBD2, each matching 5 bases. The ends were cut back, 4 bases at V and 2 bases at J, with 12 bases in the middle. The CDR3 sequence is 14 residues long. From germline, CDR1 is SGHDN and CDR2 FVKESK. Written as DNA, the CDR3 is TGTGCCAGCAGCCTACAGGAGGCAACCTACGAGCAGTACTTC. Encoded protein: CASSLQEATYEQYF.

V gene TRBV20-1 combines with J gene TRBJ2-7; D may be TRBD2 (5 bases). CDR3 size: 16 residues. The V gene lost 0 bases and the J gene lost 4 bases, with 19 bases spanning the gap. CDR1 DFQATT and CDR2 SNEGSKA come from the germline V gene (reference sequence). As DNA, the CDR3 is TGCAGTGCTAGAGACCTAGGGAGACAAAGAAGGTACGAGCAGTACTTC. Its protein is CSARDLGRQRRYEQYF.

This rearrangement joins TRBV27 to TRBJ2-2; possible D gene TRBD2, 5 bases. The CDR3 runs 13 residues. V was trimmed by 3 bases and J by 7 bases, leaving 9 bases between them. Germline CDR1 and CDR2: MNHEY and SMNVEV (reference sequence). In DNA, the CDR3 is TGTGCCAGCAGTTTCGGGGTGGACGGGGAGCTGTTTTTT. This codes for CASSFGVDGELFF.

This clonotype was recorded many times. The genes are TRBV4-2 and TRBJ2-2; no firm D call. Trimming shortened V by 6 bases and J by 7 bases, and 9 bases separated the two germline ends. The CDR3 sequence is 12 residues long. Germline V gives CDR1 LGHNA, CDR2 YNFKEQ. The CDR3 bases are TGTGCCAGCAGTAGGACGAGCGGGGAGCTGTTTTTT. Protein sequence: CASSRTSGELFF.

The CDR3 nucleotides are TGTGCCAGCAGTTTTAGGACGGATGTTGGCTACACCTTC. Its translation is CASSFRTDVGYTF. The V call is TRBV12-3 or TRBV12-4, the J call TRBJ1-2, with D uncertain. The length of the CDR3 is 13 residues. With 3 bases removed from V and 7 bases from J, the gap between germline ends came to 12 bases.

This clonotype came up many times. The rearrangement uses TRBV30 and TRBJ1-1; 7 bases agree with TRBD1. The V and J ends lost 5 bases and 1 base, in that order; junction bases with no gene match: 7. Germline V gives CDR1 GTSNPN, CDR2 SVGIG (reference sequence). There are 14 residues in the CDR3. The CDR3 nucleotides read TGTGCCTGGTCGGGTGGGACAGCGAACACTGAAGCTTTCTTT. Translated: CAWSGGTANTEAFF.

The CDR3 loop reads CASTRPGHLSNQPQHF. The CDR3, as DNA: TGTGCCAGCACCCGGCCGGGACATCTTAGCAATCAGCCCCAGCATTTT. This chain connects TRBV28 to TRBJ1-5, with D maybe TRBD1 (6 bases). V lost 7 bases and J 0 bases, leaving 16 bases between the germline ends. Germline CDR1 MDHEN, CDR2 SYDVKM. This CDR3 region has 16 residues.

This rearrangement joins TRBV24-1 to TRBJ2-2; 8 nucleotides match TRBD1. The junction had 3 bases not matched to a gene; V was cut back by 2 bases and J by 2 bases. Germline assignment: CDR1 KGHDR and CDR2 SFDVKD. This CDR3 has 16 amino acids. The CDR3 here is CATSDSTGENTGELFF. In DNA, the CDR3 is TGTGCCACCAGTGATTCGACAGGGGAAAACACCGGGGAGCTGTTTTTT.

This clonotype was found many times. This chain uses TRBV6-4 with TRBJ2-2; weak D call: TRBD2 (6 bases). The CDR3 length is 14 residues. Germline CDR1 and CDR2: MRHNA and SNTAGT. V shed 2 bases and J shed 7 bases, with 11 bases lying between them. As DNA, the CDR3 is TGTGCCAGCAGTGACGGACTAAATGTCGGGGAGCTGTTTTTT. Protein sequence: CASSDGLNVGELFF.

This clonotype was found many times. This chain connects TRBV12-3 or TRBV12-4 to TRBJ1-3, with unresolved D. The V end was cut by 8 bases, the J end by 4 bases, with 9 bases between. The CDR3 has 12 amino acids. The CDR3 DNA sequence: TGTGCCAGCCAAAGCGCCGGAAACACCATATATTTT. It is translated as CASQSAGNTIYF.

This clonotype appeared a few times. This rearrangement joins TRBV6-5 to TRBJ1-2, with 7 bases matching TRBD1. The CDR3 is 15 residues long. Losses at the gene ends were 2 bases for V and 1 base for J; bases not matched to a gene: 4. In germline, CDR1 is MNHEY, CDR2 SVGAGI. The CDR3 protein is CASSYRGRGNYGYTF. The CDR3 DNA is TGTGCCAGCAGTTACAGGGGGCGAGGTAACTATGGCTACACCTTC.

This clonotype has a count of ten or more. The chain uses TRBV12-3 or TRBV12-4 and TRBJ2-7; 7 bases match TRBD1. Unmatched junction bases numbered 8, after V lost 5 bases and J lost 4 bases. The CDR3 is made up of 14 amino acids. As DNA, the CDR3 is TGTGCCAGCAGTCGGACAGGACAAGAGTACGAGCAGTACTTC. It encodes CASSRTGQEYEQYF.

Details on this clonotype: A single base separates this from a much larger clone, so it may be a read error. The chain employs TRBV7-2 and TRBJ2-7; tentative D call: TRBD1 (6 bases). Germline CDR1 SGHTA, CDR2 FQGNSA. V lost 3 bases and J lost 2, with 11 bases in between. The length of the CDR3 is 14 residues. CDR3 in amino acids: CASSFIQGPYEQYF. In DNA form, the CDR3 reads TGTGCCAGCAGCTTTATACAGGGACCCTACGAGCAGTACTTC.

V is TRBV6-1 and J is TRBJ1-2; the match to TRBD1 covers 8 bases. The J segment lost 6 bases and the V segment lost 6 bases, leaving 3 bases of the junction unmatched. The CDR3 length is 12 residues. Germline-derived CDR1 and CDR2 are MNHNS and SASEGT. CDR3 amino acids: CASRGQGHGYTF. The DNA for the CDR3 is TGTGCCAGCAGAGGACAGGGCCATGGCTACACCTTC.

This clonotype was seen at least ten times. The chain couples TRBV3-1 to TRBJ2-5, with 8 bases aligning to TRBD2. Germline CDR1 LGHDT, CDR2 YNNKEL (reference sequence). The CDR3 has 14 residues. V dropped 1 base and J dropped 4; count of bases not matched to a gene: 2. CDR3 loop: CASSQVRGGETQYF. The CDR3 DNA follows: TGTGCCAGCAGCCAAGTACGGGGGGGAGAGACCCAGTACTTC.